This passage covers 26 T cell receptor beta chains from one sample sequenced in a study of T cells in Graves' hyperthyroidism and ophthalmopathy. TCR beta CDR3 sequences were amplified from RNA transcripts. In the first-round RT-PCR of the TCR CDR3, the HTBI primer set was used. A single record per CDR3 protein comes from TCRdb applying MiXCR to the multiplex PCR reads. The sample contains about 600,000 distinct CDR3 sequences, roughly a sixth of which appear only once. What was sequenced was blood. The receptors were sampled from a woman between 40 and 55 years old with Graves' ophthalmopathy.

DNA of the CDR3: TGCAGCGCTGCCTTGGGACAGGGACTTGGCTACACCTTC. This translates into CSAALGQGLGYTF. This chain connects TRBV29-1 to TRBJ1-2; 9 positions agree with TRBD1. The ends lost 7 bases at V and 7 bases at J; junction bases unmatched: 10. The CDR3 extends over 13 amino acids. Per the germline V gene, CDR1 is SQVTM and CDR2 is ANQGSEA.

This CDR3 is CASNSRTGNTEAFF. The CDR3, as DNA: TGTGCCAGCAACTCCCGGACAGGGAACACTGAAGCTTTCTTT. The chain employs TRBV11-1 and TRBJ1-1; 7 bases are shared with TRBD1. The CDR3 totals 14 residues. J gave up 1 base and V 7 bases, and 6 bases lay outside the gene matches. The germline V gene has CDR1 SGHAT and CDR2 FQDESV (reference sequence).

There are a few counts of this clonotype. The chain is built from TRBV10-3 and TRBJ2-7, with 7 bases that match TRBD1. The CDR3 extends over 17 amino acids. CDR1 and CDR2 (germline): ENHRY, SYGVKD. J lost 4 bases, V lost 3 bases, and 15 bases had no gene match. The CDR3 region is CAISEPGTASHMYEQYF. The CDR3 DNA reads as TGTGCCATCAGTGAACCCGGGACAGCCTCCCACATGTACGAGCAGTACTTC.

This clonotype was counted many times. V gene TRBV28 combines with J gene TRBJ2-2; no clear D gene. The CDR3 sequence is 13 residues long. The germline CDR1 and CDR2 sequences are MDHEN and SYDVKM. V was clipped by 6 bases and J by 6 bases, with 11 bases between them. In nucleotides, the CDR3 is TGTGCCAGCAGCTTAGTAGGGCCCGGGGAGCTGTTTTTT. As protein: CASSLVGPGELFF.

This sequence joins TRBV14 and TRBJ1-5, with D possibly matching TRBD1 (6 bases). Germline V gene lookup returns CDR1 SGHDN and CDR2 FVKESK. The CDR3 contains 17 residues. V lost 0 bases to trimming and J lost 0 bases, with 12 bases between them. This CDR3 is CASSQEQGVYSNQPQHF. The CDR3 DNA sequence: TGTGCCAGCAGCCAAGAACAGGGAGTATATAGCAATCAGCCCCAGCATTTT.

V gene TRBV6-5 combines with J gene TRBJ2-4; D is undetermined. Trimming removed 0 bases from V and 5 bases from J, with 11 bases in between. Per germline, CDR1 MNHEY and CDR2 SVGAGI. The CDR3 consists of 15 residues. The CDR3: CASSYSPPLENIQYF. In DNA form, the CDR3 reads TGTGCCAGCAGTTACTCTCCTCCTTTAGAAAACATTCAGTACTTC.

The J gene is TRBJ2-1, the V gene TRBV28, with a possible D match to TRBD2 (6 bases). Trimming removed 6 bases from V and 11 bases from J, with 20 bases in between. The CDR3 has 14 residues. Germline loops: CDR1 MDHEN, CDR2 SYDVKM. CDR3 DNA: TGTGCCAGCAGAATCGGAGGGAATCGGATTCAGCAGTTCTTC. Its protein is CASRIGGNRIQQFF.

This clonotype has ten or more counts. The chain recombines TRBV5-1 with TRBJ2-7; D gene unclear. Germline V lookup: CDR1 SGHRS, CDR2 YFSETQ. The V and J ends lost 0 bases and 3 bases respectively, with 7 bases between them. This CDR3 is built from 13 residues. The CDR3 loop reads CASSLDVSYEQYF. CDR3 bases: TGCGCCAGCAGCTTGGACGTCAGCTACGAGCAGTACTTC.

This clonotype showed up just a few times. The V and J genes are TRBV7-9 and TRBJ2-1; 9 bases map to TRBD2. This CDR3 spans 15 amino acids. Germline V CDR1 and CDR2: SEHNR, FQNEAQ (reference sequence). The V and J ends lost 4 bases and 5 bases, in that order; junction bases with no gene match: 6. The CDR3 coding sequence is TGTGCCAGCAGCTCCGGCGGGAGGGCTCACAATGAGCAGTTCTTC. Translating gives CASSSGGRAHNEQFF.

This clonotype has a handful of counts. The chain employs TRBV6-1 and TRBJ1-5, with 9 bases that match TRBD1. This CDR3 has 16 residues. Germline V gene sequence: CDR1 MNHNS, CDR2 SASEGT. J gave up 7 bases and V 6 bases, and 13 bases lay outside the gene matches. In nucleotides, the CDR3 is TGTGCCAGCAGGGGGACAGGGATTGGGGGTTGGCAGCCCCAGCATTTT. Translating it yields CASRGTGIGGWQPQHF.

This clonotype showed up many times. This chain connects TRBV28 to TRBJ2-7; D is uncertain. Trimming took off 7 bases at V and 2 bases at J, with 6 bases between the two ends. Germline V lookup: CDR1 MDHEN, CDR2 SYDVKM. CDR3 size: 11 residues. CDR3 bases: TGTGCCAGCACAGGCGCCTACGAGCAGTACTTC. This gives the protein CASTGAYEQYF.

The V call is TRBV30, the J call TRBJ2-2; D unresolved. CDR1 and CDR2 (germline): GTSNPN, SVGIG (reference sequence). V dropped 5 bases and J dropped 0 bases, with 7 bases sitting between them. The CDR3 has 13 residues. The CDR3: CAWAGPNTGELFF. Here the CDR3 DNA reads TGTGCCTGGGCCGGCCCGAACACCGGGGAGCTGTTTTTT.

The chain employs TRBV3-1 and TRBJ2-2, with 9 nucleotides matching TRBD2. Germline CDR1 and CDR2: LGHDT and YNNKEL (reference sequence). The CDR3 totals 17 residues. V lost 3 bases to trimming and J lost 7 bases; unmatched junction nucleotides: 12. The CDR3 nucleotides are TGTGCCAGCAGCCACCCGCGGGGGGGCCGTCTTGTCGGGGAGCTGTTTTTT. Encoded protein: CASSHPRGGRLVGELFF. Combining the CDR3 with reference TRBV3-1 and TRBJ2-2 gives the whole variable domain DTAVSQTPKYLVTQMGNDKSIKCEQNLGHDTMYWYKQDSKKFLKIMFSYNNKELIINETVPNRFSPKSPDKAHLNLHINSLELGDSAVYFCASSHPRGGRLVGELFFGEGSRLTVL.

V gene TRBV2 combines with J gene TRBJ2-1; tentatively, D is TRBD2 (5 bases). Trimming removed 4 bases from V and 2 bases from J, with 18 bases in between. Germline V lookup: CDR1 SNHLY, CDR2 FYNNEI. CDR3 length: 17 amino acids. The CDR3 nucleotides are TGTGCCAGCAGTGTACTAATAGGGCTCGGGGCCTACAATGAGCAGTTCTTC. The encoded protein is CASSVLIGLGAYNEQFF. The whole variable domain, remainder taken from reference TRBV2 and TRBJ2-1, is EPEVTQTPSHQVTQMGQEVILRCVPISNHLYFYWYRQILGQKVEFLVSFYNNEISEKSEIFDDQFSVERPDGSNFTLKIRSTKLEDSAMYFCASSVLIGLGAYNEQFFGPGTRLTVL.

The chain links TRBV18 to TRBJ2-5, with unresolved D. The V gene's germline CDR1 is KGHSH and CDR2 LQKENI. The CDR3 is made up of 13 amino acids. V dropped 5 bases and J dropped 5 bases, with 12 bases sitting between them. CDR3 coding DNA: TGTGCCAGCTCATCCCCTTCAGTGGAGACCCAGTACTTC. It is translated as CASSSPSVETQYF.

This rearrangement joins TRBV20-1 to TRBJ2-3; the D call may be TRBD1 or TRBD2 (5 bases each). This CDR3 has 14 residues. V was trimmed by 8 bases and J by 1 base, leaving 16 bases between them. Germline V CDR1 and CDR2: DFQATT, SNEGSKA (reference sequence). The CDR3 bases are TGCAGTTTTCTGTGGGGGTCTGGCACAGATACGCAGTATTTT. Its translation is CSFLWGSGTDTQYF.

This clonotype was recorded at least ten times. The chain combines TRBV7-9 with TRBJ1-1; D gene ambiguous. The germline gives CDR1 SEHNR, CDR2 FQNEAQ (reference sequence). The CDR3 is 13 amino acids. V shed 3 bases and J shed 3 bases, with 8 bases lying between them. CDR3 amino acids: CASSFSVDTEAFF. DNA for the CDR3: TGTGCCAGCAGCTTCTCCGTGGACACTGAAGCTTTCTTT.

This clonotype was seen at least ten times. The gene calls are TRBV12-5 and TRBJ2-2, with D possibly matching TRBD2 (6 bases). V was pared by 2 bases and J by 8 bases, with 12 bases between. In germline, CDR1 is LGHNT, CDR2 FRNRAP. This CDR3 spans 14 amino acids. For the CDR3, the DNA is TGTGCTAGTGGTTTGTCCGGAGGGGTGGGGGAGCTGTTTTTT. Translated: CASGLSGGVGELFF.

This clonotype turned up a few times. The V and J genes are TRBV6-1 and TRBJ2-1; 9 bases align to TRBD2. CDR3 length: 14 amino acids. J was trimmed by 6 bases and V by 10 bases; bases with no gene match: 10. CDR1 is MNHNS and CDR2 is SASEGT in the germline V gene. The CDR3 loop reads CATGRLAVSNEQFF. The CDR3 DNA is TGTGCCACAGGGCGACTAGCGGTCAGCAATGAGCAGTTCTTC.

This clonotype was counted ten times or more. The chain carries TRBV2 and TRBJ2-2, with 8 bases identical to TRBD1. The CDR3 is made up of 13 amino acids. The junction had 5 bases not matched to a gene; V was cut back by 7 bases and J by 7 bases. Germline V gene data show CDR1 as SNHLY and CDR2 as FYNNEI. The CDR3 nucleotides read TGTGCCAGCAACGGACAGGGTGACGGGGAGCTGTTTTTT. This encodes CASNGQGDGELFF.

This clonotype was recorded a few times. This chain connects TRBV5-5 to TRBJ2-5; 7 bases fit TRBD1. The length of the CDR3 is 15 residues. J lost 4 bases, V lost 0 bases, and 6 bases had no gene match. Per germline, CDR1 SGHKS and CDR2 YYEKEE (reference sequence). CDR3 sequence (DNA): TGTGCCAGCAGCTTGGGGCAGGGGGATGCAGAGACCCAGTACTTC. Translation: CASSLGQGDAETQYF. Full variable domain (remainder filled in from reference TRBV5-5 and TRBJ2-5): DAGVTQSPTHLIKTRGQQVTLRCSPISGHKSVSWYQQVLGQGPQFIFQYYEKEERGRGNFPDRFSARQFPNYSSELNVNALLLGDSALYLCASSLGQGDAETQYFGPGTRLLVL.

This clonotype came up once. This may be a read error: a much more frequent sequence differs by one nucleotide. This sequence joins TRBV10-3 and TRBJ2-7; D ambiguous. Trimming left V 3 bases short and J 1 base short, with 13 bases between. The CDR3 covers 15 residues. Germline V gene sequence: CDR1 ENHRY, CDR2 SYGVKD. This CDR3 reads CAISDRGRTSYEQYF. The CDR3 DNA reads TGTGCCATCAGTGATCGTGGAAGGACGTCCTACGAGCAGTACTTC.

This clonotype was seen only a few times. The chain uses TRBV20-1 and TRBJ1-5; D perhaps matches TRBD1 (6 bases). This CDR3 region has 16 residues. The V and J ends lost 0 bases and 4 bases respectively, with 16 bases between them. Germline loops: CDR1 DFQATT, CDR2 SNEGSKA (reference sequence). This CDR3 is CSARDPRGQANQPQHF. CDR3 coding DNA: TGCAGTGCTAGAGACCCCCGGGGGCAAGCGAATCAGCCCCAGCATTTT.

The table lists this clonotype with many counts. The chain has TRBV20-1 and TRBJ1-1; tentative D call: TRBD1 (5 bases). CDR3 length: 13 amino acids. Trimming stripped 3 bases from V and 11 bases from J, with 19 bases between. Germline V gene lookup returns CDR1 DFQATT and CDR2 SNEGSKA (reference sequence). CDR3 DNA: TGCAGTGCTAGGGGGCCGTTCCAGGGTGGCGCTTTCTTT. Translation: CSARGPFQGGAFF.

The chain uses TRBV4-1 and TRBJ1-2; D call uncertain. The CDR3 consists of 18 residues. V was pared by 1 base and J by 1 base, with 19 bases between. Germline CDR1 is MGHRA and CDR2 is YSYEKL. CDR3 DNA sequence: TGCGCCAGCAGCCAAGTCCCGGCAGGAACCATCATTAACTATGGCTACACCTTC. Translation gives CASSQVPAGTIINYGYTF.

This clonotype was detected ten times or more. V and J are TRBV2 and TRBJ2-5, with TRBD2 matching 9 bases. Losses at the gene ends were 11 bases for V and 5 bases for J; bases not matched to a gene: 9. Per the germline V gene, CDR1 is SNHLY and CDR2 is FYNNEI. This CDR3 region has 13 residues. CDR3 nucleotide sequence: TGTGCCGGTCGATTAGCGGGAGTGGAGACCCAGTACTTC. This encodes CAGRLAGVETQYF. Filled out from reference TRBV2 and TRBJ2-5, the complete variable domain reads EPEVTQTPSHQVTQMGQEVILRCVPISNHLYFYWYRQILGQKVEFLVSFYNNEISEKSEIFDDQFSVERPDGSNFTLKIRSTKLEDSAMYFCAGRLAGVETQYFGPGTRLLVL.